The text below deals with one TCR beta chain. Its target is unknown. Amplification targeted TCR beta CDR3 regions from RNA transcripts. The study used the HTBI primer set for a first-round RT-PCR of the TCR CDR3. TCRdb reprocessed the multiplex PCR reads via MiXCR and lists one record per CDR3 protein. The sample lists about 410,000 distinct CDR3 sequences, roughly 14% seen once, with under 15% in the top ten. On the basis of clinical symptoms, serum thyroxine and TRAb, thyroid ultrasound and orbital computed tomography, diagnoses were made. The germline gives CDR1 LNHNV, CDR2 YYDKDF (reference sequence). Between the trimmed V and J ends, which lost 3 bases and 10 bases, there was a span of 10 bases. The CDR3 sequence is 12 residues long. This specimen comes from a study of T cells in Graves' hyperthyroidism and ophthalmopathy. Whole-study results and caveats: Within blood appeared most thyroid clonotypes that had expanded above 0.001.

Material for sequencing was blood. This clonotype was obtained from a man between 18 and 35 years old with Graves' ophthalmopathy. The chain combines TRBV15 with TRBJ2-1; the D is unclear. CDR3 sequence: CATSRSLPEQFF. DNA of the CDR3: TGTGCCACCAGCAGGAGTTTACCCGAGCAGTTCTTC.